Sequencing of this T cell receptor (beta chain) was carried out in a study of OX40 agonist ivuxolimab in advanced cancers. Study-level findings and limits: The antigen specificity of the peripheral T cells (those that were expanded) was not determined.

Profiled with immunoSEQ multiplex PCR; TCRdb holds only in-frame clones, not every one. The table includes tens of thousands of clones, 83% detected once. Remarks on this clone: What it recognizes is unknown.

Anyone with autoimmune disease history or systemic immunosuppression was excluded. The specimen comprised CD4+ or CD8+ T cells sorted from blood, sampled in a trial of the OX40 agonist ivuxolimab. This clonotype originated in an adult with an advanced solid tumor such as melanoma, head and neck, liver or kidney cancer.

The CDR3 loop reads CAWSVSAGYKGYTF. The DNA for the CDR3 is TGTGCCTGGAGTGTATCAGCAGGGTATAAAGGCTACACCTTC. V usage is TRBV30 and J usage is TRBJ1-2; possibly TRBD1 for D (5 bases). Trimming took 0 bases from V and 8 from J, leaving 16 bases between them. CDR3 length: 14 residues. The germline CDR1 and CDR2 sequences are GTSNPN and SVGIG (reference sequence).